This T cell receptor beta chain originates from a study of cytomegalovirus exposure and HLA in healthy donors. This CDR3 is built from 15 residues. Deletions cut 4 bases from V and 2 bases from J, with 12 bases between. CDR1 is SQVTM, CDR2 ANQGSEA, per germline. In the PCR, 60 Vbeta and 13 Jbeta primers were used. The data were produced by immunoSEQ multiplex PCR, yet TCRdb's version contains in-frame clones alone and is incomplete. The sample includes 80,000 or so clones, more than 50% seen only once; the top ten take roughly 4%. Sequencing was carried out using PBMCs. This sequence joins TRBV29-1 and TRBJ2-6; D not resolved. The TCR originated in a male donor in good health and CMV-seropositive. The CDR3 region has the DNA TGCAGCGTTGGGGCCCCAGGCACTGGGGCCAACGTCCTGACTTTC. Its protein is CSVGAPGTGANVLTF.